This T cell receptor beta chain originates from a study of tumor-infiltrating lymphocytes in primary liver carcinoma. Without any cell sorting, about 18-30 mg of bulk tissue yielded co-extracted RNA and DNA. There are 14 residues in the CDR3. From germline, CDR1 is SNHLY and CDR2 FYNNEI. Study-level results: Relative to blood, tumors carried a significantly larger fraction of the repertoire in their top 250 clones (p = 0.039).

Starting from approximately 470 ng of total RNA, TCR beta cDNA was produced with a primer in the constant region. Researchers made the TCR beta libraries by running three nested multiplex PCR rounds with slightly modified ARM-PCR. The first two PCR rounds used TRBV1-TRBV30 forward primers with a C-beta reverse primer, nine to eleven cycles each. TCRdb re-called the multiplex PCR reads through MiXCR, storing one row per CDR3 protein. The sample lists about 64,000 distinct CDR3 sequences, around 64% occurring once. Turning to this clonotype: Its antigen is not identified. This may stem from a read error, because a much larger clone lies one nucleotide away.

The origin of this receptor is a man in his forties with primary liver carcinoma and hepatitis B virus infection. The specimen was liver tumor tissue from sampling region 4. Specified subset: tumor region T4, right-lateral pole. The chain employs TRBV2 and TRBJ2-5; possibly TRBD1 or TRBD2 for D (5 bases each). DNA of the CDR3: TGTGCCACCAGTGCTTATAAGGGGAGCGAGACCCAGTACTTC. Amino acids: CATSAYKGSETQYF.